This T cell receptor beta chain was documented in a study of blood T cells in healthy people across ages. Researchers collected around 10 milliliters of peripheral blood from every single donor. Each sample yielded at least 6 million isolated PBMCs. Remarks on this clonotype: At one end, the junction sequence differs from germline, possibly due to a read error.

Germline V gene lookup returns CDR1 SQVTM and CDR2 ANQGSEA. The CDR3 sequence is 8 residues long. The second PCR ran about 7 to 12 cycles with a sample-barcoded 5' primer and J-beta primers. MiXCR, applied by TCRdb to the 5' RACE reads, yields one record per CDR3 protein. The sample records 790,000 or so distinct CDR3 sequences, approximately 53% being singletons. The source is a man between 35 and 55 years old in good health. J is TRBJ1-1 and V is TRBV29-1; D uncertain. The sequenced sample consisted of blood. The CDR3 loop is CGVEGAFF. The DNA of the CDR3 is TGCGGCGTTGAAGGGGCTTTCTTT.